This T cell receptor (beta chain) was obtained from a study of cytomegalovirus exposure and HLA in healthy donors (dated by TCRdb to the late 2010s). At the level of the whole study: In an earlier analysis of some 610 of the donors, 250 to 300 Gb of sequence data and 90 million to 120 million unique TCR beta sequences from roughly 200 million T cells were reported. Around 320 gigabases of sequencing data and some 85 million unique TCR sequences were included in an early release covering several hundred HLA-typed donors. Of the roughly 400 genotyped donors, roughly 80% fell in the genetic ancestry cluster associated with self-reported Caucasian donors. The study aimed to test whether signatures of past pathogen exposure could be identified by cataloging public T cell receptors. The study profiled the T cell repertoires of 666 subjects by immunosequencing and related them to cytomegalovirus serostatus. Along with the roughly 670-subject first cohort, a separate validation cohort of over 90 different subjects was used. The study combined high-throughput TCR immunosequencing, statistical association of individual TCRs with disease status, and machine learning to predict cytomegalovirus infection status. A later analysis re-analyzed previously published TCR beta repertoires from 666 donors and added high-resolution HLA genotyping to study TCR occurrence patterns. In the later analysis, no new phenotypic data were used to find candidate immune exposures; instead, reliance was placed on TCR beta sequences and their occurrence across donors. To decide whether each TCR beta V gene segment behaved as functional or pseudogenic, an earlier analysis of some 600 of the donors relied on high-throughput TCR beta sequencing. Donor age, sex, ethnicity and CMV serostatus were compiled alongside the repertoire data. Genome-wide SNP genotypes for about 65% of the 666 donors were used in a later genetic analysis, which treated that subset as a discovery cohort. Every discovery cohort repertoire had been produced on one sequencing platform. HLA typing included class I and class II loci at four-digit resolution. The number of donors typed differed by locus, with 629-630 for A, B, C, DRB1 and DQB1, roughly 550 for DQA1, 600 to 610 for DPA1, and approximately 470 for DPB1. Four or five DR-DQ haplotypes were treated as single units for association and clustering because of strong linkage in the cohort. Among about 400 genotyped donors of the cohort, an average of around 250,000 unique TCR beta nucleotide sequences was sequenced per donor, of which roughly 18% were non-productive.

Library preparation employed the immunoSEQ multiplex PCR assay. For the multiplex PCR, a mixture combining 60 forward primers for TCR Vbeta segments and 13 reverse primers for TCR Jbeta segments was used. The CDR3 region of rearranged TCR beta genes was amplified from genomic DNA by a multiplex PCR assay. On the Illumina HiSeq System, the amplified TCR beta libraries were sequenced as 87-base-pair reads. The authors' analysis ran thus. Across the 500 to 750 repertoires, a later analysis counted tens of millions of unique TCR beta chains, approximately 12 million of which were shared by at least two donors. Raw reads were error-corrected and collapsed into unique sequences by a nearest-neighbor algorithm in which closely related sequences were merged to remove PCR and sequencing errors. V, D and J gene segments were assigned by aligning CDR3 sequences to IMGT reference sequences. For a sequence to be retained, a match of at least six nucleotides to both a V gene segment and a J gene segment was required. A rearrangement counted as productive if the CDR3 had no stop codons and remained in frame with V and J, and every other rearrangement counted as non-productive. Following IMGT convention, CDR3 was defined as the stretch from the second conserved V-encoded cysteine up to the conserved J-encoded phenylalanine. In an earlier analysis of approximately 590 of the donors, sequences lacking an unambiguous match to a single V gene segment were excluded. An earlier analysis of several hundred of the donors called V segments functional above 56.7% productive rearrangements and segregating when the between-donor standard deviation exceeded 5%. A statistical classification framework was developed to diagnose cytomegalovirus status using the catalog of TCR beta chain sequences. In a later analysis, TCR nucleotide sequences were compared against IMGT/GENE-DB human TR gene sequences so that V and J genes could be assigned. A later analysis assigned CDR3 sequences and most-parsimonious VDJ recombination scenarios with the TCRdist pipeline. A later analysis defined each TCR beta chain by its CDR3 amino acid sequence plus V-gene family, and excluded reads lacking a unique V-gene family. A later analysis removed 450 to 600 highly shared, low-generation-probability nucleotide sequences to deal with suspected cross-contamination and a sequencing artifact. In a later analysis, a clonal expansion index for each public chain was calculated from normalized within-repertoire ranks of inferred template counts. A later analysis computed generation probabilities with a VDJ recombination model fitted to out-of-frame rearrangements, and checked the results against IGoR. In a later analysis, TCR-TCR, TCR-HLA and TCR-CMV co-occurrence was scored with hypergeometric tests, and a repertoire-size bias correction was applied to TCR pairs. A later analysis estimated false discovery rates by permuting HLA or CMV assignments 20 times. A later analysis grouped co-occurring TCRs with DBSCAN, adding TCRdist sequence similarity when clustering within HLA-allele-positive subsets. For co-occurrence clustering, repertoires with fewer than 30,000 or more than 120,000 public chains were excluded, along with roughly 5 repertoires with anomalous nucleotide sharing. The source is immuneACCESS, and TCRdb retained only in-frame sequences with V and J called. Part of the clones is not carried over; for the studies checked, unresolved V genes explain less than half of this, and the remainder is unexplained. D and trimming were read from the DNA, whereas the V and J calls and clone size are those reported in that table. In this sample the table shows around 130,000 clones, over 75% of which occur a single time. The ten most abundant clones make up about 1.8% of the sample.

For this clone: The target of this receptor is not known. The input lacks base qualities; no much larger clone sits a single base away.

Inclusive of the bounding cysteine and phenylalanine, the CDR3 is 14 residues long. Left in the record is the CDR3 DNA by itself, 42 bases read in frame from the first base. The germline V gene yields MNHEY for CDR1 and SVGAGI for CDR2. V was cut back by 9 bases and J by 0 bases, leaving a gap of 14 bases between them. The investigation overall reported the following: In a later genetic analysis, fewer N-insertions in productive TCRs were reported among donors in an Asian-associated ancestry cluster than the approximately 710-donor mean. Most CMV-associated TCR beta chains appeared to be HLA-restricted in a later analysis, and the HLA associations seemed to be driven largely by CMV exposure. The classifier was reported to diagnose cytomegalovirus status with high specificity and sensitivity in both the original cohort and the validation cohort. Correlated functional status among segregating V segments might reflect linkage disequilibrium, but an unknown experimental factor could not be ruled out. Some IMGT-functional V segments, including TRBV6-2 and TRBV6-3, could not be told apart with the 87-base-pair reads, so those segments were excluded. In a later analysis, HLA-associated TCR beta chains showed more clonal expansion and lower generation probabilities than non-associated chains that were equally common. In a later analysis, TCR association rates were found to vary across HLA loci, with the most associated TCRs seen for DRB1 alleles and the fewest for HLA-C alleles. The study listed 164 TCR beta chains as associated with cytomegalovirus. A cluster of highly shared sequence variants was judged likely to be a technical artifact of the sequencing pipeline. In this cohort, only TCR beta chains were sequenced, and detectable features were limited by the absence of alpha or paired-chain data. According to a later analysis, parvovirus B19, influenza, CMV and Epstein-Barr virus appeared linked to several top co-occurrence clusters. Because some donors lacked HLA typing at each locus, the association tests relied only on the typed subset. A further reported finding was that TCR beta sequences accurately predicted the HLA-A and HLA-B alleles for most subjects in the first cohort. A later analysis associated about 17,000 TCR beta sequences with specific HLA alleles at a false discovery rate of 0.05. The earlier analysis of 587 of the donors excluded 15 to 20 rarely observed V segments, including chromosome 9 orphons, because counts were too low. According to the authors, the approach could potentially be generalized to other disease states and immunological phenotypes. The only immune exposure information available for the cohort was CMV serostatus. Most TCR sequences were observed very rarely across donors, whereas some public TCRs were present in many individuals. Sequencing depth was assumed to be roughly uniform across donors in the presence/absence analyses, though that assumption may not hold. In a later genetic analysis, a missense DCLRE1C variant was associated with V-gene and J-gene trimming of TCR beta chains, and the association was replicated in an independent cohort. In vitro tests confirmed that a few of the cytomegalovirus-associated TCR beta chains recognize cytomegalovirus antigens. Broadly in line with IMGT annotations, most TCR beta V segments showed up in productive rearrangements about 90% or about 30% of the time in an earlier analysis of 587 of the donors. When HLA alleles, especially DR and DQ, strongly co-occurred, TCR associations were difficult to assign to individual alleles.

In total, roughly 710 healthy bone marrow donors made up the cohort. At the time of sampling, all cohort members were nominally healthy, though unrecorded immune exposures were likely present. The donor tested CMV seronegative, placing the donor among the approximately 400 seronegative members of the cohort. Each donor provided a peripheral blood sample, and peripheral blood mononuclear cells were used for TCR beta sequencing. The Qiagen DNeasy Blood Extraction Kit was used to extract genomic DNA from the blood cell samples. This TCR was recovered from a man aged 40-50 years in good health and CMV-seronegative. Rearrangement joined TRBV6-5 to TRBJ1-1; the D gene is perhaps TRBD1, from 5 matching bases. Source material: PBMCs. The CDR3 loop reads CASYGRGVNTEAFF. The sequenced DNA: TGTGCCAGTTACGGTCGGGGGGTGAACACTGAAGCTTTCTTT.